This T cell receptor (beta chain) came from a study of cytotoxic CD8 clonotypes in ibrutinib-treated CLL. Deep sequencing aimed at 1 in 200,000 to 1 in 1 million T cells' resolution. Data came from immunoSEQ multiplex PCR; TCRdb stores just in-frame clones and leaves some out. The table includes 75,000 to 80,000 clones, roughly 85% detected once. Trimming stripped 11 bases from V and 5 bases from J, with 19 bases between. The CDR3 contains 13 residues. Germline CDR1 is SEHNR and CDR2 is FQNEAQ (reference sequence). The sample consisted of PBMCs, taken after 24 months of ibrutinib treatment. This TCR was recovered from a human donor with chronic lymphocytic leukemia. This chain links TRBV7-9 with TRBJ2-7, with D possibly matching TRBD2 (6 bases). CDR3 bases: TGTGCCGGCCGGCGGGGTCGGACCCACGAGCAGTACTTC. This translates into CAGRRGRTHEQYF.